One sample yielded the 20 T cell receptor beta chains listed below, sequenced in a study of beta chain features in type 1 diabetes (dated by TCRdb to the late 2010s). These TCRs are of unknown antigen specificity. Receptors were amplified or captured by the immunoSEQ multiplex PCR assay. The entire amount of isolated RNA was reverse transcribed using the High Capacity cDNA Reverse Transcription Kit, so the sequenced TCRB transcripts were expressed ones. TCRdb provides this immuneACCESS table in a form limited to in-frame rearrangements. Some clones are lacking; in checked studies, under half of them reflect an unresolved V gene, and why the rest are absent is not known. The sample records roughly 330,000 clones, approximately 13% of which are singletons. The ten largest account for roughly 0.015% of the sample. General study outcomes and caveats: A moderate but significant shortening of TCRB CDR3 length was observed in type 1 diabetes patients in all four CD4+ subsets.

Sequences were obtained from naive CD4+ T cells from blood. The intended sense of this specimen's cell subset or site label: true naive CD4+ T cells. The receptors derive from a woman between 18 and 29 years old with type 1 diabetes.

In this sample, this clone turned up a few times. The chain carries TRBV29-1 and TRBJ1-1; D is perhaps TRBD1 (5 bases). The germline CDR1 and CDR2 sequences are SQVTM and ANQGSEA. The CDR3 totals 18 residues. Trimming removed 4 bases from V and 10 bases from J, with 34 bases in between. The CDR3 DNA follows: TGCAGCGTTGCCGTTGCAAGAGATTGGGTCGCAGACGGGCAGGGAGCTTTCTTT. It codes for CSVAVARDWVADGQGAFF.

J is TRBJ2-7 and V is TRBV18; 9 nucleotides agree with TRBD2. The length of the CDR3 is 14 residues. Germline V lookup: CDR1 KGHSH, CDR2 LQKENI. Losses at the gene ends were 3 bases for V and 4 bases for J; bases not matched to a gene: 4. The CDR3 DNA sequence: TGTGCCAGCTCACCGCGGGGGGGGGCTTACGAGCAGTACTTC. Its translation is CASSPRGGAYEQYF.

This clone was counted between two and nine times. This chain joins TRBV7-9 and TRBJ2-7; D may be TRBD1 (5 bases). Germline lookup yields CDR1 SEHNR and CDR2 FQNEAQ (reference sequence). CDR3 length: 17 amino acids. V lost 5 bases, J lost 0 bases, and 20 bases lay in between. The CDR3 DNA sequence: TGTGCCAGCAGCCTCCACATACAGGCCTCTATCTCCTACGAGCAGTACTTC. Translating gives CASSLHIQASISYEQYF.

The V call is TRBV6-1, the J call TRBJ2-7; D is perhaps TRBD2 (6 bases). Trimming removed 4 bases at V and 4 bases at J, with 11 bases between. This CDR3 spans 13 amino acids. CDR1 and CDR2 (germline): MNHNS, SASEGT. In nucleotides, the CDR3 is TGTGCCAGCAGTGCCGGGGGACTTTACGAGCAGTACGTC. Translating it yields CASSAGGLYEQYV.

The table lists this clone with a few counts. DNA for the CDR3: TGTGCCAGCAGCCCGCGGACAGATTTTGAAGCTTTCTTT. This codes for CASSPRTDFEAFF. The genes are TRBV9 and TRBJ1-1; D perhaps matches TRBD1 (6 bases). CDR1 and CDR2 (germline): SGDLS, YYNGEE. The CDR3 has 13 residues. Trimming left V 4 bases short and J 7 bases short, with 14 bases between.

The sample holds one count of this clone. This chain connects TRBV18 to TRBJ2-7; D perhaps matches TRBD2 (5 bases). V dropped 4 bases and J dropped 1 base, with 11 bases sitting between them. The germline gives CDR1 KGHSH, CDR2 LQKENI. The CDR3 runs 14 residues. This CDR3 is CASSLGVASYEQYV. In DNA, the CDR3 is TGTGCCAGCTCACTCGGGGTTGCTTCCTACGAGCAGTACGTC.

This clone has only a few counts. The chain combines TRBV28 with TRBJ2-4; the D is unclear. The germline CDR1 and CDR2 sequences are MDHEN and SYDVKM. Trimming left V 5 bases short and J 0 bases short, with 8 bases between. The CDR3 runs 14 residues. CDR3 residues: CASSIELAKNIQYF. CDR3 bases: TGTGCCAGCAGTATTGAGCTAGCCAAAAACATTCAGTACTTC.

Here the CDR3 reads CASSESGQGLYGYTF. CDR3 nucleotides: TGTGCCAGCAGTGAATCCGGACAGGGGCTGTATGGCTACACCTTC. The chain is built from TRBV25-1 and TRBJ1-2; TRBD1 matches 9 bases. V was clipped by 1 base and J by 5 bases; unmatched bases: 5. The CDR3 length is 15 residues. From germline, CDR1 is MGHDK and CDR2 SYGVNS.

The V gene is TRBV18, the J gene TRBJ2-3; D might be TRBD2 (6 bases). V was clipped by 4 bases and J by 6 bases, with 11 bases between them. CDR1 is KGHSH, CDR2 LQKENI, per germline. The CDR3 is 13 amino acids. CDR3: CASSRLGGDTQYF. The DNA for the CDR3 is TGTGCCAGCTCACGACTAGGTGGCGATACGCAGTATTTT.

The chain has TRBV6-5 and TRBJ2-7; 7 bases match TRBD1. The germline V gene encodes CDR1 MNHEY and CDR2 SVGAGI. Trimming cost V 5 bases and J 2 bases; bases outside gene matches: 0. The CDR3 is 12 amino acids. The CDR3 DNA reads as TGTGCCAGCAGTGGGACAGCCTACGAGCAGTACTTC. It codes for CASSGTAYEQYF.

This chain links TRBV9 with TRBJ2-1; 8 bases match TRBD2. The CDR3 totals 15 residues. CDR1 is SGDLS and CDR2 is YYNGEE in the germline V gene. The V segment lost 4 bases and the J segment 2 bases; nucleotides outside the gene matches: 5. The CDR3 region is CASSLGTSTYNEQFF. CDR3 in DNA: TGTGCCAGCAGCCTCGGGACTAGTACCTACAATGAGCAGTTCTTC.

Only a few counts were recorded for this clone. V usage is TRBV27 and J usage is TRBJ1-2, with 7 bases fitting TRBD1. This CDR3 has 15 amino acids. V shed 4 bases and J 2 bases; nucleotides not matched to a gene: 7. Germline CDR1 reads MNHEY; CDR2 reads SMNVEV (reference sequence). The CDR3: CASSSRQGQNYGYTF. CDR3 nucleotides: TGTGCCAGCAGTTCACGACAGGGCCAGAACTATGGCTACACCTTC.

This clone showed up just a few times. V gene TRBV2 combines with J gene TRBJ1-2; no firm D call. V was cut by 6 bases and J by 2 bases, with 4 bases left in between. Germline assignment: CDR1 SNHLY and CDR2 FYNNEI. CDR3 length equals 11 residues. The CDR3 DNA follows: TGTGCCAGCAGACTAAACTATGGCTACACCTTC. This translates into CASRLNYGYTF.

This clone has more than one count but fewer than ten. This rearrangement joins TRBV7-9 to TRBJ2-1; D is uncertain. This CDR3 contains 15 residues. V was trimmed by 3 bases and J by 5 bases, leaving 14 bases between them. Germline lookup yields CDR1 SEHNR and CDR2 FQNEAQ (reference sequence). The chain's CDR3 is CASSFLPVGDNEQFF. For the CDR3, the DNA is TGTGCCAGCAGCTTCCTCCCCGTTGGAGACAATGAGCAGTTCTTC.

This chain uses TRBV11-2 with TRBJ2-5; weak D call: TRBD2 (5 bases). The closer fit of TRBJ2-7 to the DNA end suggests the J call may be wrong. Germline CDR1 SGHAT, CDR2 FQNNGV. This CDR3 region has 15 residues. Here the CDR3 DNA reads TGTGCCAGCAGGCAACTAGTAGGGCGTTCGGTCGAGCAGTACTTC. Translation: CASRQLVGRSVEQYF.

The genes are TRBV6-6 and TRBJ2-3; the match to TRBD1 covers 7 bases. In germline, CDR1 is MNHNY, CDR2 SVGAGI (reference sequence). The junction had 6 bases not matched to a gene; V was cut back by 8 bases and J by 1 base. The CDR3 covers 14 residues. The CDR3 DNA is TGTGCCAGCGGCTACAGGGGAGGCACAGATACGCAGTATTTT. Translating gives CASGYRGGTDTQYF.

This clone was seen a handful of times. The V gene is TRBV2, the J gene TRBJ2-5; D is perhaps TRBD2 (6 bases). Deletions cut 11 bases from V and 2 bases from J, with 15 bases between. The CDR3 contains 13 residues. From germline, CDR1 is SNHLY and CDR2 FYNNEI. In nucleotides, the CDR3 is TGTGCCGGCCGGGACTCAAGACAAGAGACCCAGTACTTC. It specifies CAGRDSRQETQYF. Drawing the rest from reference TRBV2 and TRBJ2-5, the complete variable domain is EPEVTQTPSHQVTQMGQEVILRCVPISNHLYFYWYRQILGQKVEFLVSFYNNEISEKSEIFDDQFSVERPDGSNFTLKIRSTKLEDSAMYFCAGRDSRQETQYFGPGTRLLVL.

About this clone: Other nucleotide sequences in the sample specify the same CDR3. The chain employs TRBV30 and TRBJ1-1; 9 bases agree with TRBD1. The CDR3 extends over 13 amino acids. Germline V gene sequence: CDR1 GTSNPN, CDR2 SVGIG (reference sequence). V lost 2 bases to trimming and J lost 4 bases; unmatched junction nucleotides: 2. The chain's CDR3 is CAWSSTGGTEAFF. In DNA, the CDR3 is TGTGCCTGGAGTTCGACAGGGGGCACTGAAGCTTTCTTT. Full variable domain (remainder filled in from reference TRBV30 and TRBJ1-1): SQTIHQWPATLVQPVGSPLSLECTVEGTSNPNLYWYRQAAGRGLQLLFYSVGIGQISSEVPQNLSASRPQDRQFILSSKKLLLSDSGFYLCAWSSTGGTEAFFGQGTRLTVV.

This clone was seen a few times. The rearrangement joins TRBV27 to TRBJ1-1; maybe TRBD1 (5 bases). V was pared by 5 bases and J by 5 bases, with 18 bases between. Germline-derived CDR1 and CDR2 are MNHEY and SMNVEV (reference sequence). The CDR3 consists of 15 residues. The CDR3 coding sequence is TGTGCCAGCAGTCCCCACCGGGGGGGTCGAACTGAAGCTTTCTTT. Protein sequence: CASSPHRGGRTEAFF.

The V gene is TRBV5-1, the J gene TRBJ1-5; weak D call: TRBD1 (5 bases). Germline CDR1 SGHRS, CDR2 YFSETQ. The CDR3 runs 15 residues. The germline V and J ends were trimmed by 4 bases and 2 bases, with 13 bases remaining between them. The CDR3 spells CASSPTPGGNQPQHF. The CDR3 nucleotides read TGCGCCAGCAGCCCAACGCCGGGGGGCAATCAGCCCCAGCATTTT.